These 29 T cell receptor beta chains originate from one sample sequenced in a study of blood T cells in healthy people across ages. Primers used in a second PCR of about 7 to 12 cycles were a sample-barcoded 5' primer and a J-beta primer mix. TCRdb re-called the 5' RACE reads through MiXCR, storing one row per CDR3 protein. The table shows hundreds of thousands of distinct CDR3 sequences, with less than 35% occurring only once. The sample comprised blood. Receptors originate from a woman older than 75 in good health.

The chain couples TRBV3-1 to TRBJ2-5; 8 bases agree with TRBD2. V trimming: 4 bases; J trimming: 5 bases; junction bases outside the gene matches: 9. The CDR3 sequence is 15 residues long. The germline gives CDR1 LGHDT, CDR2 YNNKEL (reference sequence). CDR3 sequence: CASSPLLSGGETQYF. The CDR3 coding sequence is TGTGCCAGCAGCCCGCTCCTCTCGGGGGGGGAGACCCAGTACTTC.

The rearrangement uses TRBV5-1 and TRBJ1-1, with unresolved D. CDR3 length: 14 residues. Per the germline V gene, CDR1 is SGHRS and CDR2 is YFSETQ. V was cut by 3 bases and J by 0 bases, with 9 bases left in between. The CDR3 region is CASSSEAVNTEAFF. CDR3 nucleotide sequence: TGCGCCAGCAGCTCGGAGGCGGTGAACACTGAAGCTTTCTTT.

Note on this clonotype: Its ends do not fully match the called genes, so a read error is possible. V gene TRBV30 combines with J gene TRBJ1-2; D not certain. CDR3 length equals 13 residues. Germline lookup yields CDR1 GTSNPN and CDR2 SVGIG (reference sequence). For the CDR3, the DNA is TGTGCCTGGAGTACACGCCTTACGTATGGCTACACCTTT. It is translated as CAWSTRLTYGYTF.

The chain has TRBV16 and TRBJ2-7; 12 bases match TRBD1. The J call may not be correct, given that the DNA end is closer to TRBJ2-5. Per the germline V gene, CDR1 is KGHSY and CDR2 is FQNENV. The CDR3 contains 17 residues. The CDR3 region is CASRRDRGHLRGETQYF. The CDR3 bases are TGTGCCAGCAGACGGGACAGGGGGCACCTCCGGGGCGAGACCCAGTACTTC.

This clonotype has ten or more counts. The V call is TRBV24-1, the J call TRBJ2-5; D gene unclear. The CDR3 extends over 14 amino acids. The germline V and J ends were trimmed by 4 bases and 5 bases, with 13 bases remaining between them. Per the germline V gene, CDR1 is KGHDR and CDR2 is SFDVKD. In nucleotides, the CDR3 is TGTGCCACCAGTGACCCAATAGCACGGGAGACCCAGTACTTC. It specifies CATSDPIARETQYF.

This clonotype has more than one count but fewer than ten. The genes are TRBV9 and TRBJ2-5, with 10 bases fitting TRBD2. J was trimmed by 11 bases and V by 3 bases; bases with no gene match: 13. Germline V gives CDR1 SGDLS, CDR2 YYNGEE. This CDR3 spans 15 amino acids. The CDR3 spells CASSADTSGDNEQYF. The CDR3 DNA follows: TGTGCCAGCAGCGCGGATACTAGCGGGGACAATGAGCAGTACTTC. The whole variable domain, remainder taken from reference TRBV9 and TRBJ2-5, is DSGVTQTPKHLITATGQRVTLRCSPRSGDLSVYWYQQSLDQGLQFLIQYYNGEERAKGNILERFSAQQFPDLHSELNLSSLELGDSALYFCASSADTSGDNEQYFGPGTRLLVL.

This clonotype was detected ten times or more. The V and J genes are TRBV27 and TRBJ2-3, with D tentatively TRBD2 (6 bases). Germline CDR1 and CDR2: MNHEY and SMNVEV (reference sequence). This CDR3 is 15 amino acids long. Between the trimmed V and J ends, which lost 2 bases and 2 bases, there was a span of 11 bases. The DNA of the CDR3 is TGTGCCAGCAGTTTACGACCGGGAGCCACAGATACGCAGTATTTT. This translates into CASSLRPGATDTQYF.

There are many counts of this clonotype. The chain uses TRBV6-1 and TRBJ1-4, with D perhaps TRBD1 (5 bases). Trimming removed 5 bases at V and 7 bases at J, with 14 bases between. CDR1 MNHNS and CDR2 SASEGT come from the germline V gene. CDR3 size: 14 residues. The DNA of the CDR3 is TGTGCCAGCAGTCCAATCAGGGCAGGTGAAAAACTGTTTTTT. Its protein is CASSPIRAGEKLFF.

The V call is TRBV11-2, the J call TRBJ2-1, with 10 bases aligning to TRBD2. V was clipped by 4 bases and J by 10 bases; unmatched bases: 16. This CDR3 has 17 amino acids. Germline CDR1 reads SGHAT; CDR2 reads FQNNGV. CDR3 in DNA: TGTGCCAGCAGCTCTTCAGGGTGGAGTAGCGGGGGGCGGGAGCAGTTCTTC. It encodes CASSSSGWSSGGREQFF.

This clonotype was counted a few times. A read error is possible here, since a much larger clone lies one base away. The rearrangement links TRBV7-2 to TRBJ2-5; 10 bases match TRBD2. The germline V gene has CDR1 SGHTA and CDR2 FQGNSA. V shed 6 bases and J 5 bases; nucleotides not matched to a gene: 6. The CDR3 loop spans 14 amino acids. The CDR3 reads CASRSLAGCETQYF. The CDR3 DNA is TGTGCCAGCAGGTCACTAGCGGGGTGCGAGACCCAGTACTTC.

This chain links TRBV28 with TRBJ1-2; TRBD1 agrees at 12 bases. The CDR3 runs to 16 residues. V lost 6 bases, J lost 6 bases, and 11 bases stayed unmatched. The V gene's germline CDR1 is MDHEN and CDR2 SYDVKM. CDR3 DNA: TGTGCCAGCAGCCCTACGGGACAGGGGGCGCTGAATGGCTACACCTTC. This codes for CASSPTGQGALNGYTF.

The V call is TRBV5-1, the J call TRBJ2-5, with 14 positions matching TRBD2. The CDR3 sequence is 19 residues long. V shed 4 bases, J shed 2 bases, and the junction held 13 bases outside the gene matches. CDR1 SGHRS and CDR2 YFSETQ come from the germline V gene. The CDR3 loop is CASSTDGLAGGIFQETQYF. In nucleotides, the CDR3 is TGCGCCAGCAGCACCGATGGACTAGCGGGAGGCATATTTCAAGAGACCCAGTACTTC. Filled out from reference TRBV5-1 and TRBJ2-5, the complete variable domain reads KAGVTQTPRYLIKTRGQQVTLSCSPISGHRSVSWYQQTPGQGLQFLFEYFSETQRNKGNFPGRFSGRQFSNSRSEMNVSTLELGDSALYLCASSTDGLAGGIFQETQYFGPGTRLLVL.

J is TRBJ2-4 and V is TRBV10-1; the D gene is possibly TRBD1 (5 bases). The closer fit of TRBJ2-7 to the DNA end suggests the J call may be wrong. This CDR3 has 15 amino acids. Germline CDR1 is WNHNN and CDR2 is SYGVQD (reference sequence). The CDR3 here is CASSDTPDRPYEQYF. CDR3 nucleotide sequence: TGCGCCAGCAGTGACACACCCGACAGACCCTACGAGCAGTACTTC.

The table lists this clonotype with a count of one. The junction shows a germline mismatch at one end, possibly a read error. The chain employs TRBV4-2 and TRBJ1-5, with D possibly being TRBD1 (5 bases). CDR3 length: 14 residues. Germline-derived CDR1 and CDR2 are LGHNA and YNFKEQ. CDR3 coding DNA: TGTGCCGGCAGCCCGGAGAGGGGAAATCAGCCCCAGCATTTT. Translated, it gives CAGSPERGNQPQHF.

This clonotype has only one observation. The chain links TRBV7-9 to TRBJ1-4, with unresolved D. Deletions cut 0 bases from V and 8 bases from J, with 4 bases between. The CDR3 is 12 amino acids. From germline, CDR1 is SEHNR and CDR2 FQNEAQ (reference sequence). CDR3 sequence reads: CASSLASEKLFF. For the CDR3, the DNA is TGTGCCAGCAGCTTAGCGTCCGAAAAACTGTTTTTT.

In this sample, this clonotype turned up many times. The CDR3 loop is CASSLGEGMGFRNQPQHF. CDR3 coding DNA: TGTGCCAGCAGCTTAGGGGAAGGGATGGGGTTTAGAAATCAGCCCCAGCATTTT. The chain couples TRBV7-2 to TRBJ1-5; D gene uncertain. The CDR3 loop spans 18 amino acids. Germline assignment: CDR1 SGHTA and CDR2 FQGNSA. Trimming left V 1 base short and J 4 bases short, with 20 bases between.

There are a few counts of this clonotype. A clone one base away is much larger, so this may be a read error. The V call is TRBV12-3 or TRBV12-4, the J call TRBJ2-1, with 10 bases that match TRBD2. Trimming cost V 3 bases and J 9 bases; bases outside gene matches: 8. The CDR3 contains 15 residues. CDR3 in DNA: TGTGCCAGCAGTTTGCAAGCGGGGGGGCGAGGTGAGCAGTTCTTC. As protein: CASSLQAGGRGEQFF.

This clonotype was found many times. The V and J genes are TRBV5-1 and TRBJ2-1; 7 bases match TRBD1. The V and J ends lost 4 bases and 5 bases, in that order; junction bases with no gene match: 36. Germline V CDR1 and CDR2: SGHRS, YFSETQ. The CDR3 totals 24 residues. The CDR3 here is CASSEGQWVYRASPTSIKDNEQFF. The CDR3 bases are TGCGCCAGCAGCGAGGGACAGTGGGTATATCGGGCTTCCCCAACCTCGATAAAAGACAATGAGCAGTTCTTC.

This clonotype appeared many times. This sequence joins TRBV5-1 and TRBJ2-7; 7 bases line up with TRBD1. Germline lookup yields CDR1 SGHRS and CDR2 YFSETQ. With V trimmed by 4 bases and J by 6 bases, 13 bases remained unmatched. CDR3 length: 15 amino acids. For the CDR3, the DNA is TGCGCCAGCAGCCTTTTTTCCGGGACAGACGGCGAGCAGTACTTC. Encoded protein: CASSLFSGTDGEQYF.

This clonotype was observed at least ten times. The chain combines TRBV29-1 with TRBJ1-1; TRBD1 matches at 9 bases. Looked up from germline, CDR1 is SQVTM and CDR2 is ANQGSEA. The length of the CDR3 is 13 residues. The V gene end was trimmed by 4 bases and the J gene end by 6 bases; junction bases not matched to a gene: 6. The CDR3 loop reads CSVVWDRVSEAFF. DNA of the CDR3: TGCAGCGTTGTATGGGACAGGGTGTCTGAAGCTTTCTTT.

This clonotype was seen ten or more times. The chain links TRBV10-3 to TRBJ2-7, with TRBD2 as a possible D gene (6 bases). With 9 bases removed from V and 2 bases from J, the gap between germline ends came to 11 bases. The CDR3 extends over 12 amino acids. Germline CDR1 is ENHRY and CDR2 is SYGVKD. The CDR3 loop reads CAMQGLTYEQYF. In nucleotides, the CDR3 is TGTGCCATGCAGGGACTTACCTACGAGCAGTACTTC.

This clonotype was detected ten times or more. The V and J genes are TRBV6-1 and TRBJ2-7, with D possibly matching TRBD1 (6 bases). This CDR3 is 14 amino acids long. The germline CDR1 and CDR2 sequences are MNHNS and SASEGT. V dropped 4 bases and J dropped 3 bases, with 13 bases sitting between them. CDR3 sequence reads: CASSVQRDIYEQYF. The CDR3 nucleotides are TGTGCCAGCAGTGTACAAAGGGACATCTACGAGCAGTACTTC.

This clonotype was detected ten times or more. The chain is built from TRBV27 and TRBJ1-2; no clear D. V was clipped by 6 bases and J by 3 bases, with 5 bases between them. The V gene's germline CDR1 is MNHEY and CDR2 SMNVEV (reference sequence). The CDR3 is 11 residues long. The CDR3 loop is CASSIDYGYTF. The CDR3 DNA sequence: TGTGCCAGCAGCATAGACTATGGCTACACCTTC.

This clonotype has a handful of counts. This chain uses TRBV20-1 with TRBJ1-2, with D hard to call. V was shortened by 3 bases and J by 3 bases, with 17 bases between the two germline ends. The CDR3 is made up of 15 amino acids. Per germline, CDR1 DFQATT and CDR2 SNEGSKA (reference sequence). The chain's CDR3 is CSARGIDGRDYGYTF. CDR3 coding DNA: TGCAGTGCTAGGGGGATAGATGGGAGGGACTATGGCTACACCTTC.

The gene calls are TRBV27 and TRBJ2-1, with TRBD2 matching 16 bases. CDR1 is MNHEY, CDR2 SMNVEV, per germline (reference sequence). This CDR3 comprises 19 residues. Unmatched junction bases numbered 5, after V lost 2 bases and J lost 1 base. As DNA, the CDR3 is TGTGCCAGCAGTTTAACCGGGACTAGCGGGGGGGGTTCCTACAATGAGCAGTTCTTC. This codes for CASSLTGTSGGGSYNEQFF.

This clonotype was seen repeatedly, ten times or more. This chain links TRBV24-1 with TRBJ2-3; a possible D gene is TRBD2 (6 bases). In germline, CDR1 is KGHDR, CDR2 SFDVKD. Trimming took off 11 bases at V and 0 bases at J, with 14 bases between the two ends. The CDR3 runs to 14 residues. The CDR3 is CAISGGISTDTQYF. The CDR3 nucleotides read TGTGCCATCTCAGGCGGGATCAGCACAGATACGCAGTATTTT.

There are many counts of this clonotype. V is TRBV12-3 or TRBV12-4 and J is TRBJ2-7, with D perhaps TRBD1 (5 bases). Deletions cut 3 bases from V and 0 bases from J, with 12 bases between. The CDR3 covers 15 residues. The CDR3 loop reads CASSLVNRPSYEQYF. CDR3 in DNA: TGTGCCAGCAGTTTGGTCAACAGGCCCTCCTACGAGCAGTACTTC.

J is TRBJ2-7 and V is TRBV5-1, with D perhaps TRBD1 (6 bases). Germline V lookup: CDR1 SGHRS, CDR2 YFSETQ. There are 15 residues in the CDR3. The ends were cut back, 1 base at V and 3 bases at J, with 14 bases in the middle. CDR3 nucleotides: TGCGCCAGCAGCTTGCAGGGGTCAACTTACTACGAGCAGTACTTC. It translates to CASSLQGSTYYEQYF.

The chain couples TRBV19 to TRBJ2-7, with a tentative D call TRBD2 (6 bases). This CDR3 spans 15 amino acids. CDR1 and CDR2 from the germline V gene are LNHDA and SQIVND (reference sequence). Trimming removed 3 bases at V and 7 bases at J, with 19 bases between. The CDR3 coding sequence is TGTGCCAGTAGTATGCGGGACCTCTTAAACAATGAGCAGTACTTC. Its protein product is CASSMRDLLNNEQYF.